One sample yielded the 17 T cell receptor beta chains listed below, sequenced in a study of T cells in Graves' hyperthyroidism and ophthalmopathy. Amplification of TCR beta CDR3 regions used RNA as the template. TCR CDR3 underwent first-round RT-PCR with the HTBI primer set. TCRdb recomputed calls from the multiplex PCR reads with MiXCR, one row per CDR3 protein. Of 480,000 or so distinct CDR3 sequences in the sample, around 50% were seen once. The sequencing sample was made of peripheral blood or thyroid tissue (not recorded which). These receptors originate from an adult woman with Graves' disease, either hyperthyroidism or ophthalmopathy (not recorded which).

The genes are TRBV10-3 and TRBJ1-5; 7 nucleotides line up with TRBD1. CDR1 is ENHRY and CDR2 is SYGVKD in the germline V gene. V shed 6 bases, J shed 3 bases, and the junction held 8 bases outside the gene matches. The CDR3 contains 15 residues. CDR3 in amino acids: CAISRDSLDNQPQHF. For the CDR3, the DNA is TGTGCCATCAGCCGGGACAGCTTAGACAATCAGCCCCAGCATTTT.

There are a few counts of this clonotype. The chain links TRBV28 to TRBJ1-5; 8 nucleotides align to TRBD1. The CDR3 extends over 16 amino acids. Germline values: CDR1 MDHEN, CDR2 SYDVKM. V dropped 5 bases and J dropped 0; count of bases not matched to a gene: 6. The CDR3 loop reads CASSQNRGNSNQPQHF. The CDR3 nucleotides are TGTGCCAGCAGTCAAAACAGGGGGAATAGCAATCAGCCCCAGCATTTT.

The chain uses TRBV20-1 and TRBJ1-1; perhaps TRBD1 as D (6 bases). This CDR3 region has 13 residues. Per germline, CDR1 DFQATT and CDR2 SNEGSKA (reference sequence). The V gene lost 1 base and the J gene lost 5 bases, with 11 bases spanning the gap. CDR3 sequence reads: CSARGGRGTEAFF. CDR3 sequence (DNA): TGCAGTGCTAGAGGGGGCAGGGGTACTGAAGCTTTCTTT.

This chain joins TRBV10-3 and TRBJ1-5; D is undetermined. The V gene's germline CDR1 is ENHRY and CDR2 SYGVKD. The CDR3 sequence is 12 residues long. The CDR3 region is CASRWTNQPQHF. The CDR3 DNA reads as TGTGCTAGCCGGTGGACCAATCAGCCCCAGCATTTT.

The CDR3 loop reads CASSEERNTIYF. The CDR3 nucleotides read TGTGCCAGCAGTGAAGAAAGAAACACCATATATTTT. The rearrangement links TRBV2 to TRBJ1-3, with D hard to call. Per the germline V gene, CDR1 is SNHLY and CDR2 is FYNNEI. This CDR3 contains 12 residues. The ends were cut back, 1 base at V and 5 bases at J, with 3 bases in the middle.

This clonotype has a count of ten or more. The gene calls are TRBV20-1 and TRBJ1-1, with TRBD1 as a possible D gene (5 bases). Trimming pared 4 bases from V and 0 bases from J, leaving 9 bases between. CDR1 is DFQATT and CDR2 is SNEGSKA in the germline V gene (reference sequence). There are 13 residues in the CDR3. The CDR3 DNA is TGCAGTGCTAAGAAACAGGTGAACACTGAAGCTTTCTTT. Translated: CSAKKQVNTEAFF.

This sequence joins TRBV6-5 and TRBJ1-1; D is unresolved. This CDR3 spans 13 amino acids. The ends were cut back, 6 bases at V and 2 bases at J, with 10 bases in the middle. Per germline, CDR1 MNHEY and CDR2 SVGAGI. CDR3: CASSPEINTEAFF. The CDR3 region has the DNA TGTGCCAGCAGCCCCGAAATTAACACTGAAGCTTTCTTT.

This rearrangement joins TRBV7-2 to TRBJ2-7, with D perhaps being TRBD1 or TRBD2 (5 bases each). V was cut by 5 bases and J by 3 bases, with 17 bases left in between. The CDR3 has 15 amino acids. Germline V lookup: CDR1 SGHTA, CDR2 FQGNSA. In DNA, the CDR3 is TGTGCCAGCAGCGGGACCCACCTAGTTGACTACGAGCAGTACTTC. This codes for CASSGTHLVDYEQYF.

This clonotype was seen repeatedly, ten times or more. The chain links TRBV7-9 to TRBJ2-5, with 7 bases matching TRBD1. The J segment lost 0 bases and the V segment lost 5 bases, leaving 3 bases of the junction unmatched. This CDR3 is 14 amino acids long. CDR1 and CDR2 (germline): SEHNR, FQNEAQ (reference sequence). The CDR3 spells CASSQGQYQETQYF. CDR3 DNA: TGTGCCAGCAGCCAGGGACAGTACCAAGAGACCCAGTACTTC.

This clonotype was seen more than once but under ten times. V and J are TRBV20-1 and TRBJ1-6; no clear D. The length of the CDR3 is 12 residues. Germline V gene data show CDR1 as DFQATT and CDR2 as SNEGSKA (reference sequence). V was cut by 7 bases and J by 7 bases, with 11 bases left in between. Written as DNA, the CDR3 is TGCAGTGTGTTAGGGATGAATTCACCCCTCCACTTT. This codes for CSVLGMNSPLHF.

The V call is TRBV4-3, the J call TRBJ2-1, with 13 nucleotides matching TRBD2. V lost 3 bases and J lost 10; bases outside the gene matches: 12. CDR1 and CDR2 from the germline V gene are LGHNA and YSLEER. The CDR3 has 17 amino acids. The CDR3 DNA reads TGCGCCAGCAGCCAGTATATAGCCGGACTAGCGGGAGTCGAGCAGTTCTTC. As protein: CASSQYIAGLAGVEQFF.

As to this clonotype: Since a much larger clone is just one base distant, this may be a read error. The J gene is TRBJ2-2, the V gene TRBV20-1, with 13 bases matching TRBD2. Germline CDR1 DFQATT, CDR2 SNEGSKA (reference sequence). The CDR3 covers 14 residues. V lost 7 bases to trimming and J lost 7 bases; unmatched junction nucleotides: 6. The CDR3 loop is CSDSRLAGGGELFF. In DNA, the CDR3 is TGCAGTGATAGCCGACTAGCGGGAGGCGGGGAGCTGTTTTTT.

This clonotype appeared a few times. J is TRBJ1-2 and V is TRBV19; maybe TRBD1 (5 bases). The CDR3 sequence is 14 residues long. V was clipped by 1 base and J by 12 bases, with 18 bases between them. CDR1 is LNHDA and CDR2 is SQIVND in the germline V gene (reference sequence). The CDR3: CASSIGGRISGNTF. CDR3 coding DNA: TGTGCCAGTAGTATAGGGGGACGGATCTCTGGAAACACCTTC.

V and J are TRBV19 and TRBJ1-6; D remains ambiguous. V lost 6 bases and J lost 7, with 13 bases in between. Germline V gene sequence: CDR1 LNHDA, CDR2 SQIVND (reference sequence). The CDR3 runs to 14 residues. For the CDR3, the DNA is TGTGCCAGTAGGACTCAAGGTGGCAATTCACCCCTCCACTTT. Translated, it gives CASRTQGGNSPLHF.

The chain links TRBV2 to TRBJ1-1, with D uncertain. V lost 6 bases to trimming and J lost 4 bases, with 9 bases between them. The CDR3 has 12 residues. Looked up from germline, CDR1 is SNHLY and CDR2 is FYNNEI. CDR3 loop: CASRERGTEAFF. The DNA for the CDR3 is TGTGCCAGCAGGGAGCGGGGCACTGAAGCTTTCTTT.

This chain uses TRBV12-3 or TRBV12-4 with TRBJ1-6; D unresolved. CDR3 length: 14 residues. With 1 base removed from V and 5 bases from J, the gap between germline ends came to 6 bases. This CDR3 is CASSLGSDNSPLHF. The CDR3 coding sequence is TGTGCCAGCAGTTTAGGGTCAGATAATTCACCCCTCCACTTT.

This clonotype was counted once. J is TRBJ1-5 and V is TRBV29-1, with a tentative D call TRBD1 (5 bases). The length of the CDR3 is 13 residues. V shed 2 bases and J shed 10 bases, with 15 bases lying between them. Germline CDR1 and CDR2: SQVTM and ANQGSEA. The CDR3 here is CSVEPGTGHPQHF. CDR3 DNA: TGCAGCGTTGAACCGGGGACGGGCCACCCCCAGCATTTT. The full variable domain, rest sourced from reference TRBV29-1 and TRBJ1-5, is SAVISQKPSRDICQRGTSLTIQCQVDSQVTMMFWYRQQPGQSLTLIATANQGSEATYESGFVIDKFPISRPNLTFSTLTVSNMSPEDSSIYLCSVEPGTGHPQHFGDGTRLSIL.